This TCR beta chain was identified during a study of T cell changes during pregnancy in multiple sclerosis. Germline CDR1 and CDR2: LNHDA and SQIVND (reference sequence). This CDR3 is 18 amino acids long. Trimming took 7 bases from V and 1 from J, leaving 23 bases between them. Measured with immunoSEQ multiplex PCR; TCRdb has only the in-frame clones, and not every one. In the table there are 55,000 to 65,000 clones, 80% to 95% of which are singletons. This TCR was recovered from a female donor with multiple sclerosis, enrolled in a pregnancy study. The sequenced sample was CD4+ T cells from peripheral blood mononuclear cells, obtained before pregnancy. J is TRBJ2-1 and V is TRBV19; weak D call: TRBD2 (7 bases). CDR3 residues: CASMMGASAGTSYNEQFF. CDR3 DNA sequence: TGTGCCAGTATGATGGGGGCATCAGCGGGAACTTCCTACAATGAGCAGTTCTTC.